The 27 T cell receptor beta chains below all came from one sample that was sequenced in a study of technical replicates of blood from a handful of donors. The method was immunoSEQ multiplex PCR; TCRdb's version includes in-frame clones alone and lacks a portion of them. The table lists 95,000 or so clones, about 95% of them singletons. Sequencing input: T cells isolated from PBMCs. The origin of the receptors is a human donor in good health.

The chain employs TRBV5-6 and TRBJ1-1; 8 bases are shared with TRBD1. The CDR3 contains 16 residues. V shed 5 bases and J 1 base; nucleotides not matched to a gene: 10. From germline, CDR1 is SGHDT and CDR2 YYEEEE. The CDR3 coding sequence is TGTGCCAGCAGGGACTGGACAGGGACTAAGAACACTGAAGCTTTCTTT. Protein sequence: CASRDWTGTKNTEAFF.

The V and J genes are TRBV7-9 and TRBJ1-4, with D hard to call. From germline, CDR1 is SEHNR and CDR2 FQNEAQ (reference sequence). V lost 5 bases to trimming and J lost 5 bases, with 12 bases between them. There are 14 residues in the CDR3. CDR3 DNA: TGTGCCAGCAGCATAAGAACAGAGAATGAAAAACTGTTTTTT. It yields the protein CASSIRTENEKLFF. The full variable domain, with the rest looked up from reference TRBV7-9 and TRBJ1-4, is DTGVSQNPRHKITKRGQNVTFRCDPISEHNRLYWYRQTLGQGPEFLTYFQNEAQLEKSRLLSDRFSAERPKGSFSTLEIQRTEQGDSAMYLCASSIRTENEKLFFGSGTQLSVL.

The chain recombines TRBV9 with TRBJ2-1; 14 bases are a match to TRBD2. The CDR3 is 16 residues long. V shed 3 bases, J shed 2 bases, and the junction held 1 base outside the gene matches. The V gene's germline CDR1 is SGDLS and CDR2 YYNGEE. Here the CDR3 reads CASSAGLAGAYNEQFF. The CDR3 coding sequence is TGTGCCAGCAGCGCGGGACTAGCGGGGGCCTACAATGAGCAGTTCTTC.

In its sample, this clone was seen a few times. The J gene is TRBJ2-7, the V gene TRBV14; the D gene is possibly TRBD1 (6 bases). V lost 0 bases and J 4 bases, leaving 13 bases between the germline ends. Germline V gene sequence: CDR1 SGHDN, CDR2 FVKESK. The CDR3 sequence is 15 residues long. The CDR3 region is CASSQDWGRSYEQYF. Written as DNA, the CDR3 is TGTGCCAGCAGCCAAGATTGGGGGCGATCTTACGAGCAGTACTTC.

V gene TRBV19 combines with J gene TRBJ1-2; a possible D gene is TRBD1 (6 bases). Trimming pared 3 bases from V and 2 bases from J, leaving 13 bases between. Germline loops: CDR1 LNHDA, CDR2 SQIVND (reference sequence). This CDR3 region has 15 residues. The CDR3 loop reads CASSIPGQGNYGYTF. The CDR3 DNA reads TGTGCCAGTAGTATTCCGGGCCAGGGGAACTATGGCTACACCTTC.

The chain is built from TRBV11-2 and TRBJ2-1; 7 bases line up with TRBD1. Germline lookup yields CDR1 SGHAT and CDR2 FQNNGV. This CDR3 contains 13 residues. Losses at the gene ends were 5 bases for V and 7 bases for J; bases not matched to a gene: 5. The CDR3 here is CASSITGVNEQFF. CDR3 in DNA: TGTGCCAGCAGCATAACAGGGGTAAATGAGCAGTTCTTC.

The V and J genes are TRBV19 and TRBJ2-1; 11 nucleotides match TRBD2. The trim removed 0 bases at V and 4 bases at J, leaving 8 bases unmatched. The CDR3 extends over 18 amino acids. Germline CDR1 LNHDA, CDR2 SQIVND (reference sequence). The CDR3 DNA reads as TGTGCCAGTAGTATAGATCTATATGCTAGCGGGAGGTACAATGAGCAGTTCTTC. Translated: CASSIDLYASGRYNEQFF.

V gene TRBV9 combines with J gene TRBJ2-7; 11 nucleotides agree with TRBD2. The germline CDR1 and CDR2 sequences are SGDLS and YYNGEE. The CDR3 runs 16 residues. The junction had 8 bases not matched to a gene; V was cut back by 2 bases and J by 4 bases. The chain's CDR3 is CASSVGIGTSGYEQYF. The CDR3 DNA is TGTGCCAGCAGCGTTGGAATTGGGACTAGCGGATACGAGCAGTACTTC. The complete variable domain, with remaining parts taken from reference TRBV9 and TRBJ2-7, reads DSGVTQTPKHLITATGQRVTLRCSPRSGDLSVYWYQQSLDQGLQFLIQYYNGEERAKGNILERFSAQQFPDLHSELNLSSLELGDSALYFCASSVGIGTSGYEQYFGPGTRLTVT.

The chain uses TRBV11-2 and TRBJ1-1; 7 nucleotides agree with TRBD1. The CDR3 runs 15 residues. The V and J ends lost 5 bases and 7 bases, in that order; junction bases with no gene match: 13. CDR1 and CDR2 (germline): SGHAT, FQNNGV. This CDR3 reads CASSPILTGILEAFF. For the CDR3, the DNA is TGTGCCAGCAGCCCTATCTTGACAGGGATCCTTGAAGCTTTCTTT.

This chain links TRBV18 with TRBJ1-2; tentative D call: TRBD1 (5 bases). This CDR3 is built from 15 residues. The germline gives CDR1 KGHSH, CDR2 LQKENI. Trimming took off 3 bases at V and 8 bases at J, with 19 bases between the two ends. CDR3 protein: CASSPIFGREEGYTF. CDR3 in DNA: TGTGCCAGCTCACCTATCTTCGGCAGGGAAGAAGGCTACACCTTC.

This chain joins TRBV18 and TRBJ2-1; D may be TRBD2 (7 bases). With 3 bases removed from V and 5 bases from J, the gap between germline ends came to 17 bases. Germline CDR1 and CDR2: KGHSH and LQKENI. This CDR3 is built from 16 residues. CDR3 coding DNA: TGTGCCAGCTCACCCCAGGTGGGGGGGGCCAACAATGAGCAGTTCTTC. This codes for CASSPQVGGANNEQFF. Together with reference TRBV18 and TRBJ2-1, the CDR3 gives the full variable domain: NAGVMQNPRHLVRRRGQEARLRCSPMKGHSHVYWYRQLPEEGLKFMVYLQKENIIDESGMPKERFSAEFPKEGPSILRIQQVVRGDSAAYFCASSPQVGGANNEQFFGPGTRLTVL.

This sequence joins TRBV6-1 and TRBJ2-7; TRBD1 matches 9 bases. The CDR3 is made up of 13 amino acids. Germline values: CDR1 MNHNS, CDR2 SASEGT. J gave up 5 bases and V 6 bases, and 5 bases lay outside the gene matches. CDR3 in amino acids: CASRGQGRHEQYF. CDR3 nucleotides: TGTGCCAGCAGGGGACAGGGTCGACACGAGCAGTACTTC.

This chain connects TRBV19 to TRBJ1-2; D unresolved. The length of the CDR3 is 11 residues. Trimming removed 4 bases at V and 6 bases at J, with 6 bases between. Germline-derived CDR1 and CDR2 are LNHDA and SQIVND (reference sequence). The CDR3 here is CASSKIDGYTF. CDR3 nucleotides: TGTGCCAGTAGTAAGATAGATGGCTACACCTTC. Together with reference TRBV19 and TRBJ1-2, the CDR3 gives the full variable domain: DGGITQSPKYLFRKEGQNVTLSCEQNLNHDAMYWYRQDPGQGLRLIYYSQIVNDFQKGDIAEGYSVSREKKESFPLTVTSAQKNPTAFYLCASSKIDGYTFGSGTRLTVV.

The rearrangement joins TRBV28 to TRBJ1-1, with 7 bases lining up with TRBD1. The CDR3 sequence is 16 residues long. CDR1 is MDHEN, CDR2 SYDVKM, per germline. V was pared by 3 bases and J by 0 bases, with 7 bases of the junction left unmatched. Here the CDR3 reads CASSFYRGTVNTEAFF. In DNA form, the CDR3 reads TGTGCCAGCAGTTTTTACCGAGGGACAGTGAACACTGAAGCTTTCTTT.

This clone was observed once. The V call is TRBV7-9, the J call TRBJ1-1; D is possibly TRBD1 (5 bases). CDR3 length equals 15 residues. The germline V and J ends were trimmed by 4 bases and 0 bases, with 12 bases remaining between them. CDR1 and CDR2 (germline): SEHNR, FQNEAQ (reference sequence). CDR3 amino acids: CASSSVDSLNTEAFF. The CDR3 DNA sequence: TGTGCCAGCAGCTCGGTTGACAGTCTGAACACTGAAGCTTTCTTT. The variable domain in full, with the rest retrieved from reference TRBV7-9 and TRBJ1-1, is DTGVSQNPRHKITKRGQNVTFRCDPISEHNRLYWYRQTLGQGPEFLTYFQNEAQLEKSRLLSDRFSAERPKGSFSTLEIQRTEQGDSAMYLCASSSVDSLNTEAFFGQGTRLTVV.

This sequence joins TRBV9 and TRBJ1-1; TRBD1 aligns across 8 bases. This CDR3 region has 16 residues. The germline gives CDR1 SGDLS, CDR2 YYNGEE. With 3 bases clipped from V and 5 bases from J, the junction kept 12 bases outside the gene matches. The CDR3 sequence is CASSGQGALKKTEAFF. Written as DNA, the CDR3 is TGTGCCAGCAGCGGCCAGGGGGCCTTAAAGAAAACTGAAGCTTTCTTT.

This chain links TRBV19 with TRBJ1-1, with a possible D match to TRBD1 (6 bases). This CDR3 has 13 residues. Trimming took 5 bases from V and 1 from J, leaving 8 bases between them. Germline V CDR1 and CDR2: LNHDA, SQIVND (reference sequence). The CDR3 DNA reads as TGTGCCAGTAGTGGGGGACAGAACACTGAAGCTTTCTTT. Residues: CASSGGQNTEAFF.

There are a few counts of this clone. CDR3 amino acids: CASSRQGYYGYTF. CDR3 bases: TGTGCCAGCAGCCGGCAGGGGTACTATGGCTACACCTTC. The chain uses TRBV7-9 and TRBJ1-2, with TRBD1 as a possible D gene (6 bases). This CDR3 is 13 amino acids long. The germline gives CDR1 SEHNR, CDR2 FQNEAQ (reference sequence). Trimming took 5 bases from V and 3 from J, leaving 10 bases between them.

V usage is TRBV10-3 and J usage is TRBJ1-5, with 9 bases aligning to TRBD1. The CDR3 extends over 13 amino acids. The germline gives CDR1 ENHRY, CDR2 SYGVKD. V was pared by 10 bases and J by 5 bases, with 6 bases of the junction left unmatched. CDR3 in DNA: TGTGCCAGCTCGGGACAGGGCGATCAGCCCCAGCATTTT. Amino acid sequence: CASSGQGDQPQHF.

The V gene is TRBV19, the J gene TRBJ2-4; D is uncertain. Germline values: CDR1 LNHDA, CDR2 SQIVND (reference sequence). Between the trimmed V and J ends, which lost 3 bases and 3 bases, there was a span of 3 bases. The CDR3 is 12 residues long. DNA of the CDR3: TGTGCCAGTAGTATCCACAAAAACATTCAGTACTTC. Translation gives CASSIHKNIQYF.

This clone was seen more than once but under ten times. J is TRBJ1-1 and V is TRBV30; the D is unclear. Germline values: CDR1 GTSNPN, CDR2 SVGIG (reference sequence). V was trimmed by 0 bases and J by 5 bases, leaving 16 bases between them. This CDR3 spans 15 amino acids. The CDR3 loop reads CAWSVGAGLGTEAFF. The CDR3 bases are TGTGCCTGGAGTGTAGGAGCGGGCCTAGGGACTGAAGCTTTCTTT.

The chain couples TRBV5-1 to TRBJ2-1, with TRBD2 identical over 13 bases. This CDR3 spans 15 amino acids. The germline gives CDR1 SGHRS, CDR2 YFSETQ. V lost 3 bases to trimming and J lost 9 bases; unmatched junction nucleotides: 6. As DNA, the CDR3 is TGCGCCAGCAGCTCTACTAGCGGGAGGGCCCCTGAGCAGTTCTTC. It is translated as CASSSTSGRAPEQFF. The variable domain in full, completed from reference TRBV5-1 and TRBJ2-1, reads KAGVTQTPRYLIKTRGQQVTLSCSPISGHRSVSWYQQTPGQGLQFLFEYFSETQRNKGNFPGRFSGRQFSNSRSEMNVSTLELGDSALYLCASSSTSGRAPEQFFGPGTRLTVL.

V is TRBV7-6 and J is TRBJ2-3; 8 positions agree with TRBD2. Unmatched junction bases numbered 4, after V lost 2 bases and J lost 6 bases. Germline assignment: CDR1 SGHVS and CDR2 FNYEAQ. The CDR3 is 14 amino acids. CDR3: CASSLSGGLDTQYF. In nucleotides, the CDR3 is TGTGCCAGCAGCTTATCGGGGGGGCTGGATACGCAGTATTTT.

The CDR3 nucleotides are TGTGCCAGCAGCTTGTGGTCAGGACAAGAGACCCAGTACTTC. Translation: CASSLWSGQETQYF. This chain joins TRBV5-4 and TRBJ2-5, with D unresolved. The CDR3 has 14 amino acids. The ends were cut back, 1 base at V and 2 bases at J, with 9 bases in the middle. Germline CDR1 reads SGHNT; CDR2 reads YYREEE (reference sequence). Combining the CDR3 with reference TRBV5-4 and TRBJ2-5 gives the whole variable domain ETGVTQSPTHLIKTRGQQVTLRCSSQSGHNTVSWYQQALGQGPQFIFQYYREEENGRGNFPPRFSGLQFPNYSSELNVNALELDDSALYLCASSLWSGQETQYFGPGTRLLVL.

J is TRBJ1-5 and V is TRBV11-3; D unresolved. The germline V gene has CDR1 SGHNT and CDR2 YENEEA. Between the trimmed V and J ends, which lost 2 bases and 4 bases, there was a span of 6 bases. The length of the CDR3 is 13 residues. CDR3 nucleotides: TGTGCCAGCAGCTTATCTCAGAATCAGCCCCAGCATTTT. This encodes CASSLSQNQPQHF.

This rearrangement joins TRBV6-5 to TRBJ2-2, with TRBD2 matching over 13 bases. This CDR3 spans 15 amino acids. Germline values: CDR1 MNHEY, CDR2 SVGAGI. Trimming removed 8 bases from V and 6 bases from J; junction bases left unmatched: 6. In DNA, the CDR3 is TGTGCCAGCCTCAGGACTAGCGGGAGTTCCGGGGAGCTGTTTTTT. This sequence encodes CASLRTSGSSGELFF.

This chain joins TRBV7-2 and TRBJ2-5; 7 nucleotides line up with TRBD1. CDR3 length equals 13 residues. V was pared by 8 bases and J by 1 base, with 4 bases of the junction left unmatched. CDR1 and CDR2 from the germline V gene are SGHTA and FQGNSA. For the CDR3, the DNA is TGTGCCAGCGGACAGGTACCCCAAGAGACCCAGTACTTC. The encoded protein is CASGQVPQETQYF.